What follows is one T cell receptor (beta chain) and its context. Germline lookup yields CDR1 SGHVS and CDR2 FQNEAQ. This CDR3 is 16 amino acids long. V lost 1 base and J 0 bases, leaving 11 bases between the germline ends. This sample was taken from a study of shared clonotypes between healthy human individuals. Study at large: Serving as donors were a couple of women and three men, whose ages spanned 18 to 49. CD8 memory received one plate per donor, CD8 naive two, CD4 memory three and CD4 naive three.

Both subsets, CD45RA+ naive and CD45RA-negative memory, were split from the CD4+ cells. Here immunoSEQ multiplex PCR was the method, and the copy in TCRdb shows in-frame clones only, minus some. The sample has a few hundred thousand clones, almost 97% seen once; the top ten hold around 0.06%. The J gene is TRBJ2-3, the V gene TRBV7-8; D possibly corresponds to TRBD2 (6 bases). Input material: naive CD4+ T cells sorted from blood. The subset denotes: CD45RA+ positively selected. This TCR derives from a young woman in good health. CDR3 bases: TGTGCCAGCAGCTTAGGGAGGGTTTCTAGCACAGATACGCAGTATTTT. Protein sequence: CASSLGRVSSTDTQYF.